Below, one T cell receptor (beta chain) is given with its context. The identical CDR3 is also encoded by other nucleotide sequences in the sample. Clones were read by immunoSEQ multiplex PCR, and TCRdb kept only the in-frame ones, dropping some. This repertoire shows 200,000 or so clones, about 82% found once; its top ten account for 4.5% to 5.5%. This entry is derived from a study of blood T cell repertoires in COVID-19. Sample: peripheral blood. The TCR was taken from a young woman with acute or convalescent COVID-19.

CDR3 loop: CASSLGQGRTEAFF. CDR3 DNA sequence: TGCGCCAGCAGCTTGGGACAGGGCCGAACTGAAGCTTTCTTT. The V call is TRBV5-1, the J call TRBJ1-1, with 7 bases lining up with TRBD1. Losses at the gene ends were 0 bases for V and 5 bases for J; bases not matched to a gene: 4. Germline V gene data show CDR1 as SGHRS and CDR2 as YFSETQ. This CDR3 has 14 residues.